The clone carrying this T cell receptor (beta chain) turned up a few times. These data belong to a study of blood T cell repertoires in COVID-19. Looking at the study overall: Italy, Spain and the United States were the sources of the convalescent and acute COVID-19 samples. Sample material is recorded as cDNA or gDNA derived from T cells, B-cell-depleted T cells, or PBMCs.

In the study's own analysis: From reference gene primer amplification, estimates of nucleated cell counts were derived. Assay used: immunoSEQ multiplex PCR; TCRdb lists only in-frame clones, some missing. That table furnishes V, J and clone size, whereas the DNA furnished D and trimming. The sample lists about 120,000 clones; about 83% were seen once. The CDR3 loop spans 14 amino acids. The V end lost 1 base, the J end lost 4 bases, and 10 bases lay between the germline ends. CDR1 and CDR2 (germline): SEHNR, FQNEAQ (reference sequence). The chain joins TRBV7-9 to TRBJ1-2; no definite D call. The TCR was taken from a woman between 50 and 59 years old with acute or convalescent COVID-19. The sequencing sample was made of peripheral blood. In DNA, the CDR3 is TGTGCCAGCAGCTTAGATCTGAGGAGCTATGGCTACACCTTC. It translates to CASSLDLRSYGYTF.